This is a list of T cell receptor beta chains from one sample in a study of radiation and T cells in renal cell carcinoma. Some clones are missing from TCRdb's copy, which holds only in-frame ones; the method was immunoSEQ multiplex PCR. The repertoire holds more than 95,000 clones, with about 81% as singletons. Here the sequenced sample was blood, taken from a patient whose treatment included radiotherapy and nephrectomy. The source of these receptors is a middle-aged man with renal cell carcinoma. Both conserved end residues are part of each CDR3. The D gene is left open where the match is weak. Clone size is given for some rows only: seen once, a few or many times, or a class if the clone is expanded.

TRBJ1-2 . TRBV19 few TGTGCCAGTGGAAATCAGGGGCTCGCCGATTACACCTTC CASGNQGLADYTF
TRBJ1-2 . TRBV30 . TGTGCCTGGAGTGTACGCCCCATGGTCGGGTACTATGGCTACACCTTC CAWSVRPMVGYYGYTF
TRBJ2-3 TRBD2 TRBV18 many TGTGCCAGCTCACCCCGACTAGCGGGAGGCACAGATACGCAGTATTTT CASSPRLAGGTDTQYF
TRBJ1-1 TRBD1 TRBV10-3 . TGTGCCATCAGTGAGTCTCCAGGGGGGAACACTGAAGCTTTCTTT CAISESPGGNTEAFF
TRBJ2-1 . TRBV29-1 . TGCAGCATCCATGGGGGGGAGCAGTTCTTC CSIHGGEQFF
TRBJ2-1 TRBD2 TRBV5-1 . TGCGCCAGCAGCCCCCAGGGGGGTAGCGGGGGGGAGCAGTTCTTC CASSPQGGSGGEQFF
TRBJ1-5 TRBD1 TRBV18 . TGTGCCAGCTCCCAAGGACAGGATAGCAATCAGCCCCAGCATTTT CASSQGQDSNQPQHF
TRBJ2-1 TRBD2 TRBV10-3 . TGTGCCACCGGACTAGCGGACTACAATGAGCAGTTCTTC CATGLADYNEQFF
TRBJ1-5 TRBD1 TRBV5-1 . TGCGCCAGCAGCGCGGGACAGGGAGACCAGCCCCAGCATTTT CASSAGQGDQPQHF
TRBJ2-7 TRBD2 TRBV19 . TGTGCCAGTAGTATGCGGGAGCCCTCCTACGAGCAGTACTTC CASSMREPSYEQYF
TRBJ1-4 . TRBV5-4 few TGTGCCAGCAGCTTGCGGTCCACCGGGGATGAAAAACTGTTTTTT CASSLRSTGDEKLFF
TRBJ1-2 . TRBV28 . TGTGCCAGCAGAGCATACGCTAACTATGGCTACACCTTC CASRAYANYGYTF
TRBJ2-3 . TRBV11-3 . TGTGCCAGCAGCGCCGGATACACAGATACGCAGTATTTT CASSAGYTDTQYF
TRBJ2-3 TRBD2 TRBV5-1 . TGCGCCAGCAGCAATGGGAGGGCAGATACGCAGTATTTT CASSNGRADTQYF
TRBJ2-3 . TRBV6-4 . TGTGCCAGCGCCCCGGGGGCGGGCACAGATACGCAGTATTTT CASAPGAGTDTQYF
TRBJ1-1 . TRBV7-6 few TGTGCCAGCAGCTTAGGGGTGACCACTGAAGCTTTCTTT CASSLGVTTEAFF
TRBJ2-4 . TRBV7-2 . TGTGCCAGCAGCTCTAGGGGCACAGGGATGGACATTCAGTACTTC CASSSRGTGMDIQYF
TRBJ2-3 . TRBV28 . TGTGCCAGCAGGGGCGGGGTCGGCACAGATACGCAGTATTTT CASRGGVGTDTQYF
TRBJ2-3 . TRBV5-4 . TGTGCCAGCAGCTTGGTGTTTGCCACAGATACGCAGTATTTT CASSLVFATDTQYF
TRBJ2-7 TRBD1 TRBV15 . TGTGCCACCATCCGACAGGGGTGCGCCTACGAGCAGTACTTC CATIRQGCAYEQYF
TRBJ1-2 . TRBV5-6 . TGTGCCAGCAGCTCGGACGGGGACTATGGCTACACCTTC CASSSDGDYGYTF
TRBJ2-1 . TRBV30 . TGTGCCTGGAGATGGGGCAATGAGCAGTTCTTC CAWRWGNEQFF
TRBJ1-2 . TRBV11-2 . TGTGCCAGCAGCTTAGTGGGTGGGGGGCTAACCTCCTATGGCTACACCTTC CASSLVGGGLTSYGYTF
TRBJ1-3 TRBD1 TRBV9 . TGTGCCAGCAGCGGGAGACCAGGGGGCTCTGGAAACACCATATATTTT CASSGRPGGSGNTIYF
TRBJ1-2 . TRBV5-1 . TGCGCCAGCAGCTTGGTTGGGACCCAATCCCCCCATGGCTACACCTTC CASSLVGTQSPHGYTF
TRBJ1-1 . TRBV2 . TGTGCCAGCAGTTTCGGTCTGATGAACACTGAAGCTTTCTTT CASSFGLMNTEAFF
TRBJ2-5 . TRBV19 . TGTGCCAGTAGTATAAATCGGGGGAGGGAGACCCAGTACTTC CASSINRGRETQYF
TRBJ2-3 TRBD2 TRBV7-3 once TGTGCCAGCAGCTTTTATACTAGCGGGACAGATACGCAGTATTTT CASSFYTSGTDTQYF
TRBJ2-3 TRBD1 TRBV18 . TGTGCCAGCTCAGGATGGGACAGTAGCACAGATACGCAGTATTTT CASSGWDSSTDTQYF
TRBJ1-2 . TRBV21-1 . TGTGCCAGCAGCAGGGGCTACACCTTC CASSRGYTF
TRBJ1-2 . TRBV5-1 . TGCGCCAGCAGCTTGGCCCTTGTGCTTGATTACAACTATGGCTACACCTTC CASSLALVLDYNYGYTF
TRBJ2-3 TRBD2 TRBV7-2 few TGTGCCACGAGCGGGCGGGGGAGCACAGATACGCAGTATTTT CATSGRGSTDTQYF
TRBJ1-1 TRBD1 TRBV5-8 . TGTGCCAGCAGCTTGGGCAGGGGGCGCGACACTGAAGCTTTCTTT CASSLGRGRDTEAFF
TRBJ2-1 . TRBV5-1 . TGCGCCAGCAAGGAGGGGGCGGAATATGAGCAGTTCTTC CASKEGAEYEQFF
TRBJ2-3 TRBD2 TRBV18 . TGTGCCAGCTCACCACGGGGACTAGCGGGGGATACGCAGTATTTT CASSPRGLAGDTQYF
TRBJ2-1 . TRBV19 few TGTGCCAGTAGTCCGAGAGGAGTGGGGCAGTTCTTC CASSPRGVGQFF
TRBJ2-7 . TRBV7-6 . TGTGCCAGCAGCTTAAGGGCGGGGACCCCGGAAGACGAGCAGTACTTC CASSLRAGTPEDEQYF
TRBJ1-1 . TRBV5-6 . TGTGCCAGCAGCTTGGCTGCCCGGCCTGAAGCTTTCTTT CASSLAARPEAFF
TRBJ2-2 TRBD2 TRBV4-1 once TGCGCCAGCCGATCGGAGTGGGGGGGCACCGGGGAGCTGTTTTTT CASRSEWGGTGELFF
TRBJ2-7 TRBD1 TRBV29-1 . TGCAGCGTTGAAGGAAGTCGACAGGGTGACGGGTACGAGCAGTACTTC CSVEGSRQGDGYEQYF
TRBJ2-4 TRBD2 TRBV30 few TGTGCCTGGAGTGCACCCCCGGGCGGGAGAAGGGCCATTCAGTACTTC CAWSAPPGGRRAIQYF
TRBJ2-3 . TRBV9 . TGTGCCAGCAGCGTAGCTATGGGGTTTGGCACAGATACGCAGTATTTT CASSVAMGFGTDTQYF
TRBJ2-3 . TRBV7-2 . TGTGCCAGCAGGCCAACGGCCACAGATACGCAGTATTTT CASRPTATDTQYF
TRBJ2-3 TRBD1 TRBV5-1 . TGCGCCAGCAGGCCCGGGACAGTTAGCACAGATACGCAGTATTTT CASRPGTVSTDTQYF
TRBJ1-1 TRBD1 TRBV11-2 . TGTGCCAGCAGCAAAAACAGGGGGCGCACTGAAGCTTTCTTT CASSKNRGRTEAFF
TRBJ1-2 TRBD1 TRBV28 . TGTGCCAGCGGGATATGGGGACAGGAGTATGGCTACACCTTC CASGIWGQEYGYTF
TRBJ1-2 . TRBV6-1 many TGTGCCAGCAGTGAATTGAAAGACCGTGCTGGCTACACCTTC CASSELKDRAGYTF
TRBJ2-7 . TRBV5-1 once TGCGCCAGCAGCGGGGATACCTATACTAAGGGCCTGTACTTC CASSGDTYTKGLYF
TRBJ1-1 . TRBV6-6 . TGTGCCAGCAGTTACTCCTTTTACACTGAAGCTTTCTTT CASSYSFYTEAFF
TRBJ2-2 . TRBV5-1 . TGCGCCAGCAGCTTGATTGATGGTGGGTCCGGGGAGCTGTTTTTT CASSLIDGGSGELFF
TRBJ1-1 . TRBV6-5 . TGTGCCAGCATCACCTTATTCGGGGAGAACACTGAAGCTTTCTTT CASITLFGENTEAFF
TRBJ1-2 . TRBV12-5 few TGTGCTAGTGGTTTGGCGTATGGCTACACCTTC CASGLAYGYTF
TRBJ2-7 . TRBV7-8 . TGTGCCAGCAGCTACCTTAATATCTACGAGCAGTACTTC CASSYLNIYEQYF
TRBJ1-5 TRBD1 TRBV10-2 . TGCGCCAGCAGTGAGACAGGGGGCAATCAGCCCCAGCATTTT CASSETGGNQPQHF
TRBJ2-3 . TRBV7-2 . TGTGCCAGCAGCTTAGCACGCACAGATACGCAGTATTTT CASSLARTDTQYF
TRBJ1-2 TRBD1 TRBV6-5 . TGTGCCAGCAGTACAGGGGGAGGCTATGGCTACACCTTC CASSTGGGYGYTF
TRBJ2-7 . TRBV5-6 . TGTGCCAGCAGCTTGGTTCAGGCCGTTCCCTACGAGCAGTACTTC CASSLVQAVPYEQYF
TRBJ2-5 TRBD2 TRBV6-1 . TGTGCCAGCAGTGTACTTCCCTTAGCGGGGGGGCGTGTAAGAGAGACCCAGTACTTC CASSVLPLAGGRVRETQYF
TRBJ1-2 . TRBV7-9 few TGTGCCAGCAGCGGTCTCATCTATGGCTACACCTTC CASSGLIYGYTF
TRBJ2-5 . TRBV9 . TGTGCCAGCAGCGGAAGGGCCCAAGAGACCCAGTACTTC CASSGRAQETQYF